This T cell receptor beta chain comes out of a study of blood T cell repertoires in COVID-19. For the study at large: Acute and convalescent COVID-19 specimens originated in the United States, Italy and Spain. Sample material is recorded as cDNA or gDNA derived from T cells, B-cell-depleted T cells, or PBMCs.

CDR1 and CDR2 (germline): MNHEY, SVGAGI. The CDR3 is 14 residues long. The V and J ends lost 6 bases and 0 bases respectively, with 8 bases between them. Seattle enrolled patients during active infection and tracked them longitudinally. Sequenced by immunoSEQ multiplex PCR; TCRdb stores in-frame clones only, minus some. In the table there are about 270,000 clones, more than 70% of which are singletons. The sequencing sample was made of peripheral blood. The chain uses TRBV6-5 and TRBJ1-4; maybe TRBD1 (6 bases). This clonotype originated in a woman of 80 years or more with COVID-19, enrolled during active disease. CDR3 sequence: CASRDSATNEKLFF. The CDR3 DNA is TGTGCCAGCAGGGACAGTGCAACTAATGAAAAACTGTTTTTT.